A single count supports the clone carrying this TCR beta chain. The target antigen is unknown. A multiplex PCR was run with 60 Vbeta primers and 13 Jbeta primers. Sequenced by immunoSEQ multiplex PCR; TCRdb stores in-frame clones only, minus some. The table includes tens of thousands of clones, 65% detected once. The data derive from a study of cytomegalovirus exposure and HLA in healthy donors. Whole-study findings and limits: The CMV antigen specificity of a few CMV-associated chains was confirmed through in vitro analysis. Reportedly, diagnosis of cytomegalovirus status by the classifier showed high specificity and sensitivity. It has been reported that TCR beta sequences accurately predicted the HLA-A and HLA-B alleles of most subjects.

Germline-derived CDR1 and CDR2 are MGHRA and YSYEKL. This CDR3 comprises 12 residues. Between the trimmed V and J ends, which lost 0 bases and 12 bases, there was a span of 11 bases. This clonotype was obtained from a boy aged 10-17 years in good health and CMV-seropositive. The chain links TRBV4-1 to TRBJ1-2; D is ambiguous. Material for sequencing was PBMCs. Here the CDR3 reads CASSQDYSLHTF. The CDR3 DNA follows: TGCGCCAGCAGCCAAGATTACAGTCTCCACACCTTC.